The 20 T cell receptor beta chains in this list originate from one sample, sequenced in a study of PD-L1 blockade in urothelial cancer. Produced via immunoSEQ multiplex PCR; TCRdb's table is partial and in-frame only. The sample lists nearly 50,000 clones, about 82% seen once, with approximately 10% in the top ten. Time point indicated: peripheral blood 6 weeks after treatment start. This material consisted of PBMCs, taken around atezolizumab (anti-PD-L1) treatment. All receptors derive from a man between 65 and 85 years old with urothelial cancer.

V is TRBV2 and J is TRBJ1-5, with a tentative D call TRBD1 (6 bases). Germline loops: CDR1 SNHLY, CDR2 FYNNEI. The CDR3 is made up of 15 amino acids. V lost 6 bases and J lost 11, with 23 bases in between. CDR3 DNA sequence: TGTGCCAGCAGGGAGATCGGGGGAGGGGGGGCGGCCCAGCATTTT. It encodes CASREIGGGGAAQHF. The full variable domain, with the rest looked up from reference TRBV2 and TRBJ1-5, is EPEVTQTPSHQVTQMGQEVILRCVPISNHLYFYWYRQILGQKVEFLVSFYNNEISEKSEIFDDQFSVERPDGSNFTLKIRSTKLEDSAMYFCASREIGGGGAAQHFGDGTRLSIL.

The V and J genes are TRBV29-1 and TRBJ2-6, with D uncertain. The CDR3 runs 14 residues. Germline CDR1 and CDR2: SQVTM and ANQGSEA. V lost 6 bases to trimming and J lost 1 base, with 10 bases between them. CDR3 bases: TGCAGCGTCGCTTTGGAGTCTGGGGCCAACGTCCTGACTTTC. Amino acids: CSVALESGANVLTF.

V usage is TRBV6-1 and J usage is TRBJ2-1; TRBD1 matches 8 bases. V was pared by 10 bases and J by 1 base, with 3 bases of the junction left unmatched. Germline CDR1 is MNHNS and CDR2 is SASEGT. The CDR3 runs 13 residues. CDR3 loop: CATRQGSYNEQFF. The CDR3 DNA sequence: TGTGCCACCCGACAGGGGTCCTACAATGAGCAGTTCTTC.

V usage is TRBV6-1 and J usage is TRBJ2-5, with D maybe TRBD1 (6 bases). The CDR3 is 15 residues long. The germline V and J ends were trimmed by 4 bases and 7 bases, with 19 bases remaining between them. Per germline, CDR1 MNHNS and CDR2 SASEGT. CDR3 coding DNA: TGTGCCAGCAGTGGGCAGGGGCAGGGGCTTCGGACCCAGTACTTC. Protein sequence: CASSGQGQGLRTQYF.

The chain carries TRBV10-3 and TRBJ2-5; TRBD2 aligns across 11 bases. Germline trimming cut 10 bases from V and 2 bases from J; bases unmatched to any gene: 6. Germline V lookup: CDR1 ENHRY, CDR2 SYGVKD. The CDR3 length is 14 residues. The CDR3 here is CATGTSGQQETQYF. Written as DNA, the CDR3 is TGTGCCACAGGGACTAGCGGACAACAAGAGACCCAGTACTTC.

The chain carries TRBV5-1 and TRBJ2-3; D is possibly TRBD2 (6 bases). The V gene lost 0 bases and the J gene lost 5 bases, with 16 bases spanning the gap. CDR3 size: 16 residues. Germline lookup yields CDR1 SGHRS and CDR2 YFSETQ. The CDR3 protein is CASSLVGPSVGDTQYF. Here the CDR3 DNA reads TGCGCCAGCAGCTTGGTAGGTCCTAGCGTCGGAGATACGCAGTATTTT.

The chain recombines TRBV9 with TRBJ1-2; D remains unclear. The CDR3 has 15 amino acids. V was trimmed by 4 bases and J by 6 bases, leaving 19 bases between them. Germline CDR1 is SGDLS and CDR2 is YYNGEE. CDR3 sequence reads: CASSPRIIPTDGYTF. For the CDR3, the DNA is TGTGCCAGCAGCCCCAGGATCATCCCGACCGATGGCTACACCTTC.

This sequence joins TRBV14 and TRBJ1-1; D gene uncertain. The CDR3 has 13 amino acids. V dropped 3 bases and J dropped 1 base, with 6 bases sitting between them. The germline V gene has CDR1 SGHDN and CDR2 FVKESK. In DNA, the CDR3 is TGTGCCAGCAGCCACAGGCCGAACACTGAAGCTTTCTTT. Encoded protein: CASSHRPNTEAFF.

The sample holds a few counts of this clone. This chain joins TRBV9 and TRBJ1-1; 9 bases align to TRBD1. The germline V gene encodes CDR1 SGDLS and CDR2 YYNGEE. J lost 3 bases, V lost 4 bases, and 10 bases had no gene match. The CDR3 length is 16 residues. The CDR3 nucleotides read TGTGCCAGCAGCATCGGGACAGGGATGCTCGACACTGAAGCTTTCTTT. Its translation: CASSIGTGMLDTEAFF.

The rearrangement uses TRBV18 and TRBJ2-1; 12 bases fit TRBD2. The CDR3 has 17 amino acids. The V segment lost 2 bases and the J segment 6 bases; nucleotides outside the gene matches: 8. Germline loops: CDR1 KGHSH, CDR2 LQKENI. CDR3 nucleotides: TGTGCCAGCTCACCAACTACCGGGACTAGCGGGCCCAATGAGCAGTTCTTC. Encoded protein: CASSPTTGTSGPNEQFF.

The rearrangement joins TRBV19 to TRBJ2-1, with 13 bases matching TRBD2. The germline gives CDR1 LNHDA, CDR2 SQIVND (reference sequence). The CDR3 is 17 amino acids. V shed 5 bases, J shed 6 bases, and the junction held 10 bases outside the gene matches. CDR3 sequence (DNA): TGTGCCAGTAGTGTCCCCGGGACTAGCGGGACGAGCAATGAGCAGTTCTTC. This translates into CASSVPGTSGTSNEQFF.

The chain has TRBV5-5 and TRBJ2-5, with 8 bases matching TRBD1. Germline V gene sequence: CDR1 SGHKS, CDR2 YYEKEE (reference sequence). There are 13 residues in the CDR3. V shed 4 bases, J shed 5 bases, and the junction held 4 bases outside the gene matches. The CDR3 protein is CASSLNRGETQYF. The CDR3 DNA reads as TGTGCCAGCAGCCTTAACAGGGGGGAGACCCAGTACTTC.

The V gene is TRBV19, the J gene TRBJ2-7; 11 bases match TRBD2. This CDR3 has 15 residues. V lost 3 bases, J lost 6 bases, and 7 bases stayed unmatched. The germline V gene encodes CDR1 LNHDA and CDR2 SQIVND (reference sequence). CDR3 amino acids: CASSMSLAGGFEQYF. In DNA, the CDR3 is TGTGCCAGTAGTATGTCTCTAGCGGGAGGATTCGAGCAGTACTTC.

This chain connects TRBV11-2 to TRBJ1-1; D is possibly TRBD1 (6 bases). Germline values: CDR1 SGHAT, CDR2 FQNNGV. Trimming pared 0 bases from V and 13 bases from J, leaving 24 bases between. This CDR3 has 16 amino acids. CDR3 sequence: CASSLERAPTQGTGFF. The CDR3 DNA sequence: TGTGCCAGCAGCTTAGAAAGGGCGCCGACACAGGGTACAGGTTTCTTT.

V usage is TRBV19 and J usage is TRBJ2-3, with TRBD2 matching over 11 bases. Germline lookup yields CDR1 LNHDA and CDR2 SQIVND (reference sequence). The CDR3 covers 15 residues. The V gene end was trimmed by 6 bases and the J gene end by 4 bases; junction bases not matched to a gene: 6. The CDR3 DNA sequence: TGTGCCAGTAGGGACACTAGCGGGAGTGCAGATACGCAGTATTTT. Residues: CASRDTSGSADTQYF.

About this clone: Other DNA sequences in the sample encode the same CDR3. The CDR3 is CASNFDRSSYEQYF. CDR3 nucleotides: TGTGCCAGCAATTTCGACAGGAGTTCCTACGAGCAGTACTTC. The V and J genes are TRBV2 and TRBJ2-7, with D perhaps matching TRBD1 (6 bases). Germline loops: CDR1 SNHLY, CDR2 FYNNEI. Trimming left V 7 bases short and J 1 base short, with 14 bases between. There are 14 residues in the CDR3.

In nucleotides, the CDR3 is TGTGCCAGCAGCCGTGGGTCTAGCGGGTTTTCCCCCGGTTACAATGAGCAGTTCTTC. Protein sequence: CASSRGSSGFSPGYNEQFF. This sequence joins TRBV11-2 and TRBJ2-1; 8 bases fit TRBD2. There are 19 residues in the CDR3. J gave up 4 bases and V 5 bases, and 19 bases lay outside the gene matches. Germline V CDR1 and CDR2: SGHAT, FQNNGV.

The gene calls are TRBV14 and TRBJ2-3; tentative D call: TRBD2 (5 bases). Trimming pared 3 bases from V and 2 bases from J, leaving 15 bases between. The germline V gene encodes CDR1 SGHDN and CDR2 FVKESK. The CDR3 contains 16 residues. The CDR3 DNA sequence: TGTGCCAGCAGCCATGTTATGAGGGCAAACACAGATACGCAGTATTTT. Translating it yields CASSHVMRANTDTQYF.

The V call is TRBV5-1, the J call TRBJ2-7, with 10 bases lining up with TRBD2. Germline CDR1 reads SGHRS; CDR2 reads YFSETQ. The junction had 1 base not matched to a gene; V was cut back by 2 bases and J by 2 bases. The CDR3 loop spans 14 amino acids. The CDR3 DNA reads TGCGCCAGCAGCTTCGGACTAGCGGCCTACGAGCAGTACTTC. Translated, it gives CASSFGLAAYEQYF.

The V gene is TRBV7-8, the J gene TRBJ1-2; unclear D gene. V lost 4 bases and J 0 bases, leaving 9 bases between the germline ends. CDR3 length: 14 amino acids. Germline assignment: CDR1 SGHVS and CDR2 FQNEAQ. The CDR3 reads CASSSKTANYGYTF. Here the CDR3 DNA reads TGTGCCAGCAGCTCAAAAACAGCTAACTATGGCTACACCTTC.